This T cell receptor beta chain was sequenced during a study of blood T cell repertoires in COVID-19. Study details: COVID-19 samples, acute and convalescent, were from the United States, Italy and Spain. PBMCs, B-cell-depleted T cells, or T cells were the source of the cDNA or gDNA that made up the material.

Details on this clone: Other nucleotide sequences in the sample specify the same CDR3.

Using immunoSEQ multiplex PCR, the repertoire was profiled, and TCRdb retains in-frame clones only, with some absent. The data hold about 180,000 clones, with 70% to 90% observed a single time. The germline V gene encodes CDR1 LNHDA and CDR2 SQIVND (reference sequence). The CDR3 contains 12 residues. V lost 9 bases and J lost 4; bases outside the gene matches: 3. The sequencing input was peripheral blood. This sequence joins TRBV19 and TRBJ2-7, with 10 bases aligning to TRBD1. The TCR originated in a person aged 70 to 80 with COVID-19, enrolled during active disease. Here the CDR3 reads CASRDRGYEQYF. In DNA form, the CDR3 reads TGTGCCAGCCGGGACAGGGGTTACGAGCAGTACTTC.